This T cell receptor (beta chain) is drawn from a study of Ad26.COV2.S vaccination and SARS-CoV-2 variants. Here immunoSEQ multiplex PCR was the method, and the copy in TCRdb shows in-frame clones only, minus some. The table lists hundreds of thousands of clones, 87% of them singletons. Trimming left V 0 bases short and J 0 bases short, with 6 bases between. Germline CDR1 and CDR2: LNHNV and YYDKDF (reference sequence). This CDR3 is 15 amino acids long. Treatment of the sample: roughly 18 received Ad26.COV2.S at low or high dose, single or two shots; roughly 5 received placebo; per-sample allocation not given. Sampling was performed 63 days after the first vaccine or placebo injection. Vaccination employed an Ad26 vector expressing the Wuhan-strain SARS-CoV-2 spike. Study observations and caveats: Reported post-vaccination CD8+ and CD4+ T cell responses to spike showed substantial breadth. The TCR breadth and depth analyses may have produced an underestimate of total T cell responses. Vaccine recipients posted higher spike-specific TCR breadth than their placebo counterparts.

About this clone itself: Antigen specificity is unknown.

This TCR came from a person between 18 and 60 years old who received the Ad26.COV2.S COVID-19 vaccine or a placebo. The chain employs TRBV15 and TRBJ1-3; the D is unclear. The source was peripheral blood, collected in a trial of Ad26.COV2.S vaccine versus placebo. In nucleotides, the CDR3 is TGTGCCACCAGCAGAGAACGTAGCTCTGGAAACACCATATATTTT. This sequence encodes CATSRERSSGNTIYF.